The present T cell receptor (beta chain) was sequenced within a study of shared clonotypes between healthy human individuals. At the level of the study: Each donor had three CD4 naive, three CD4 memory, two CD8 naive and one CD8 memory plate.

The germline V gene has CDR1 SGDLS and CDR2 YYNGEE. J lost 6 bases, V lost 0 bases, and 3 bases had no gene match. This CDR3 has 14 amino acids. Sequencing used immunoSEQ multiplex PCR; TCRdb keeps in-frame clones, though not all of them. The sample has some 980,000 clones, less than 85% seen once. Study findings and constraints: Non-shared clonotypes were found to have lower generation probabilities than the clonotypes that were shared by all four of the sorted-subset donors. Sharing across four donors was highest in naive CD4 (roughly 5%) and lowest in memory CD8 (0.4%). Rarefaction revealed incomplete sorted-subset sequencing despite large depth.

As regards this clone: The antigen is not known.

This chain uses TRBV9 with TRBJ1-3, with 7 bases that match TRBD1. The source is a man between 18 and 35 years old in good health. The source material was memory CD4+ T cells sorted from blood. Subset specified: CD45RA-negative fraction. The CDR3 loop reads CASSVGQGPNTIYF. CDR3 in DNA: TGTGCCAGCAGCGTAGGACAGGGCCCAAACACCATATATTTT.